These 21 T cell receptor beta chains came from one sample sequenced in a study of blood T cells in healthy people across ages. A second about 7 to 12 cycle PCR used barcoded and J-beta primers. TCRdb itself ran the 5' RACE reads through MiXCR, one entry per CDR3 protein. The sample has hundreds of thousands of distinct CDR3 sequences, approximately 44% seen once. The sequencing sample was made of blood. Receptors originate from a man aged 55-75 years in good health.

The genes are TRBV28 and TRBJ2-2; the match to TRBD1 covers 8 bases. The V and J ends lost 6 bases and 5 bases, in that order; junction bases with no gene match: 11. The CDR3 runs 16 residues. Germline V gene sequence: CDR1 MDHEN, CDR2 SYDVKM. The CDR3: CASRPTGQVKTGELFF. CDR3 DNA sequence: TGTGCCAGCAGGCCAACGGGACAGGTAAAAACCGGGGAGCTGTTTTTT.

Only a few counts were recorded for this clonotype. The chain combines TRBV12-3 or TRBV12-4 with TRBJ2-5, with TRBD1 matching 8 bases. The V segment lost 6 bases and the J segment 7 bases; nucleotides outside the gene matches: 7. The CDR3 loop spans 13 amino acids. CDR3 sequence reads: CASRPGQGGTQYF. CDR3 DNA sequence: TGTGCCAGCAGACCCGGACAGGGAGGGACCCAGTACTTC.

The chain uses TRBV6-2 or TRBV6-3 and TRBJ2-2, with a tentative D call TRBD1 (5 bases). Per the germline V gene, CDR1 is MNHEY and CDR2 is SVGEGT. Between the trimmed V and J ends, which lost 2 bases and 7 bases, there was a span of 11 bases. The CDR3 has 14 amino acids. This CDR3 is CASSYRRVNGELFF. The CDR3 bases are TGTGCCAGCAGTTACCGCAGGGTTAACGGGGAGCTGTTTTTT.

The CDR3 bases are TGTGCCATCAGAGGTCCCGCGGGGGGATCGAACACCGGGGAGCTGTTTTTT. Its protein is CAIRGPAGGSNTGELFF. This chain joins TRBV10-3 and TRBJ2-2, with 8 nucleotides matching TRBD2. The CDR3 has 17 residues. Germline lookup yields CDR1 ENHRY and CDR2 SYGVKD. V dropped 6 bases and J dropped 0; count of bases not matched to a gene: 9.

The rearrangement uses TRBV7-2 and TRBJ2-7; D gene uncertain. With 3 bases removed from V and 5 bases from J, the gap between germline ends came to 8 bases. Germline V lookup: CDR1 SGHTA, CDR2 FQGNSA. The CDR3 contains 12 residues. The CDR3 nucleotides are TGTGCCAGCAGCTTTTTCAGGCACGAGCAGTACTTC. Its translation is CASSFFRHEQYF.

This clonotype was detected only a few times. The V and J genes are TRBV7-2 and TRBJ2-5; 7 nucleotides agree with TRBD1. This CDR3 comprises 15 residues. CDR1 and CDR2 from the germline V gene are SGHTA and FQGNSA. Trimming cost V 2 bases and J 1 base; bases outside gene matches: 4. The CDR3 DNA is TGTGCCAGCAGCTTAACGACAGGGTCCCAAGAGACCCAGTACTTC. Translation: CASSLTTGSQETQYF.

The CDR3 DNA reads TGTGCCAGCAGTGGACCCATTAATTCACCCCTCCACTTT. Translating gives CASSGPINSPLHF. V is TRBV2 and J is TRBJ1-6; D remains unclear. CDR1 is SNHLY, CDR2 FYNNEI, per germline. Trimming removed 4 bases at V and 6 bases at J, with 7 bases between. The CDR3 consists of 13 residues. The full variable domain, completed using reference TRBV2 and TRBJ1-6, is EPEVTQTPSHQVTQMGQEVILRCVPISNHLYFYWYRQILGQKVEFLVSFYNNEISEKSEIFDDQFSVERPDGSNFTLKIRSTKLEDSAMYFCASSGPINSPLHFGNGTRLTVT.

V gene TRBV4-1 combines with J gene TRBJ1-4; 8 nucleotides align to TRBD1. The V segment lost 1 base and the J segment 7 bases; nucleotides outside the gene matches: 11. The CDR3 totals 17 residues. Germline V gene sequence: CDR1 MGHRA, CDR2 YSYEKL. For the CDR3, the DNA is TGCGCCAGCAGCCAAGTGGGAATAGCAGGGGGCGGTGAAAAACTGTTTTTT. It is translated as CASSQVGIAGGGEKLFF.

This clonotype was observed a handful of times. This chain connects TRBV7-9 to TRBJ2-3; TRBD1 is a possible D gene (6 bases). Germline V lookup: CDR1 SEHNR, CDR2 FQNEAQ (reference sequence). The CDR3 has 15 amino acids. Trimming shortened V by 5 bases and J by 8 bases, and 20 bases separated the two germline ends. The CDR3 coding sequence is TGTGCCAGCAGCCAATCTCGGGACACCCGGGGTACGCAGTATTTT. It translates to CASSQSRDTRGTQYF. Full variable domain (rest looked up from reference TRBV7-9 and TRBJ2-3): DTGVSQNPRHKITKRGQNVTFRCDPISEHNRLYWYRQTLGQGPEFLTYFQNEAQLEKSRLLSDRFSAERPKGSFSTLEIQRTEQGDSAMYLCASSQSRDTRGTQYFGPGTRLTVL.

In this sample, this clonotype turned up a few times. The CDR3 sequence: CASSPGPLSTDTQYF. The CDR3 nucleotides are TGTGCCAGCAGCCCAGGACCACTAAGCACAGATACGCAGTATTTT. The chain combines TRBV6-2 or TRBV6-3 with TRBJ2-3; D ambiguous. V lost 6 bases and J lost 0, with 13 bases in between. Germline values: CDR1 MNHEY, CDR2 SVGEGT. This CDR3 is 15 amino acids long.

CDR3 nucleotides: TGCAGCGTTGGGAACAGGGGGAACACTGAAGCTTTCTTT. Its translation: CSVGNRGNTEAFF. The chain uses TRBV29-1 and TRBJ1-1; TRBD1 agrees at 7 bases. The CDR3 sequence is 13 residues long. V shed 4 bases and J 1 base; nucleotides not matched to a gene: 3. CDR1 and CDR2 from the germline V gene are SQVTM and ANQGSEA.

This clonotype was counted many times. The J gene is TRBJ1-2, the V gene TRBV27; possibly TRBD1 for D (6 bases). Germline CDR1 is MNHEY and CDR2 is SMNVEV (reference sequence). V was trimmed by 2 bases and J by 1 base, leaving 14 bases between them. The CDR3 sequence is 16 residues long. This CDR3 reads CASSLGPRGFNYGYTF. The CDR3 DNA reads TGTGCCAGCAGTTTAGGCCCCAGGGGCTTTAACTATGGCTACACCTTC.

CDR3 nucleotide sequence: TGTGCCAGCAGCATGGGACAGGGAGGCGAAAAGCAGTACTTC. Translation: CASSMGQGGEKQYF. The J gene is TRBJ2-4, the V gene TRBV7-9; 9 positions agree with TRBD1. CDR3 length: 14 amino acids. CDR1 is SEHNR and CDR2 is FQNEAQ in the germline V gene (reference sequence). With 5 bases clipped from V and 13 bases from J, the junction kept 12 bases outside the gene matches.

V gene TRBV6-2 or TRBV6-3 combines with J gene TRBJ2-7; 7 bases fit TRBD1. The V and J ends lost 2 bases and 3 bases, in that order; junction bases with no gene match: 10. The CDR3 is made up of 16 amino acids. Germline V gene data show CDR1 as MNHEY and CDR2 as SVGEGT. CDR3 DNA: TGTGCCAGCAGTTACCCGGACAGGTCCCCCCTCTACGAGCAGTACTTC. Translation: CASSYPDRSPLYEQYF.

The CDR3: CASSSRWGQGRADTQYF. As DNA, the CDR3 is TGTGCCAGCAGTTCTAGGTGGGGACAGGGGCGGGCAGATACGCAGTATTTT. The rearrangement uses TRBV12-3 or TRBV12-4 and TRBJ2-3; TRBD1 agrees at 10 bases. With V trimmed by 4 bases and J by 4 bases, 11 bases remained unmatched. This CDR3 has 17 amino acids.

The genes are TRBV29-1 and TRBJ2-6; 8 bases fit TRBD1. This CDR3 spans 14 amino acids. Trimming took 5 bases from V and 2 from J; bases not matched to a gene: 2. Germline V gene lookup returns CDR1 SQVTM and CDR2 ANQGSEA. CDR3 nucleotides: TGCAGCGTTATGACAGGGGCTGGGGCCAACGTCCTGACTTTC. As protein: CSVMTGAGANVLTF.

This clonotype was counted a few times. The V and J genes are TRBV12-3 or TRBV12-4 and TRBJ2-7; TRBD2 is a possible D gene (5 bases). This CDR3 is built from 14 residues. V lost 3 bases and J lost 0, with 9 bases in between. This CDR3 reads CASSFTGDSYEQYF. Here the CDR3 DNA reads TGTGCCAGCAGTTTCACCGGGGACTCCTACGAGCAGTACTTC.

The chain recombines TRBV28 with TRBJ2-5, with TRBD2 matching 12 bases. V trimming: 2 bases; J trimming: 5 bases; junction bases outside the gene matches: 6. The germline V gene has CDR1 MDHEN and CDR2 SYDVKM. The CDR3 spans 16 residues. CDR3 sequence: CASSLTLAGGMETQYF. The CDR3 DNA is TGTGCCAGCAGTTTAACACTAGCGGGGGGCATGGAGACCCAGTACTTC.

The chain combines TRBV7-2 with TRBJ2-7; D could derive from TRBD1 or TRBD2 (5 bases each). Germline V gene data show CDR1 as SGHTA and CDR2 as FQGNSA. V was trimmed by 1 base and J by 5 bases, leaving 15 bases between them. CDR3 length: 15 residues. CDR3 DNA: TGTGCCAGCAGCTTAGACCCCGGGACCCTAAACGAGCAGTACTTC. It yields the protein CASSLDPGTLNEQYF.

This chain uses TRBV4-3 with TRBJ1-6; D call uncertain. Germline V gene sequence: CDR1 LGHNA, CDR2 YSLEER. Deletions cut 0 bases from V and 6 bases from J, with 12 bases between. The CDR3 runs 16 residues. The CDR3 DNA sequence: TGCGCCAGCAGCCAAGAAGTTGCAGGCGGTAATTCACCCCTCCACTTT. It translates to CASSQEVAGGNSPLHF.

As regards this clonotype: A read error may be the cause here, since a much bigger clone is one base away. V and J are TRBV29-1 and TRBJ2-4, with D hard to call. The J call is uncertain, as TRBJ2-7 better fits the DNA end. The CDR3 has 11 amino acids. The germline CDR1 and CDR2 sequences are SQVTM and ANQGSEA. CDR3: CGVEQAYEQYF. DNA for the CDR3: TGCGGCGTTGAGCAGGCCTACGAGCAGTACTTC.